The clone carrying this TCR beta chain occurred a few times. Trimming at V came to 3 bases and at J to 5 bases, leaving 9 bases not matched to a gene. The CDR3 is 15 residues long. The germline CDR1 and CDR2 sequences are LNHDA and SQIVND (reference sequence). TCRdb's copy holds only in-frame clones and misses some; the assay was immunoSEQ multiplex PCR. The repertoire holds 1,500 to 2,000 clones, with about 20% as singletons. These data are taken from a study of T cells in localized non-small cell lung cancer. This sample comprised normal lung tissue next to the tumor, obtained before any cancer treatment. The chain combines TRBV19 with TRBJ2-5; 7 bases match TRBD2. This sequence originates from a woman between 40 and 69 years old with stage I lung adenocarcinoma. The CDR3 protein is CASSIGSSGVETQYF. CDR3 in DNA: TGTGCCAGTAGTATTGGGTCTAGCGGCGTCGAGACCCAGTACTTC.